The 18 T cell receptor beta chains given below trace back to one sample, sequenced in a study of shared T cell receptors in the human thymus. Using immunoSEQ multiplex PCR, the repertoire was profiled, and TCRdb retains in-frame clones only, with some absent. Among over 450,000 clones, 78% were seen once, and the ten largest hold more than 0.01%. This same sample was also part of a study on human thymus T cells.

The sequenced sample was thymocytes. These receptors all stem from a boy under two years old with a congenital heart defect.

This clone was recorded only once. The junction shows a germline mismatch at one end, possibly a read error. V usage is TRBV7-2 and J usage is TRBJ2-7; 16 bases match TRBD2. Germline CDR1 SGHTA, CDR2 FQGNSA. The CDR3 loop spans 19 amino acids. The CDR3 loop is CASSLTPGTSGRASHEQYF. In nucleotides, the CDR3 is TGTGCCAGCAGCCTAACACCCGGGACTAGCGGGAGGGCCTCCCACGAGCAGTACTTC.

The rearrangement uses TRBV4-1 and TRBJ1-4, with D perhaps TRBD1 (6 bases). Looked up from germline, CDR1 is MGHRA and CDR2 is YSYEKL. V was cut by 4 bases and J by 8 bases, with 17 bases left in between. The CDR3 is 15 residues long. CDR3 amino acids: CASSPDRRITEKLFF. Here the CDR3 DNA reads TGCGCCAGCAGCCCTGACAGGAGAATCACCGAAAAACTGTTTTTT.

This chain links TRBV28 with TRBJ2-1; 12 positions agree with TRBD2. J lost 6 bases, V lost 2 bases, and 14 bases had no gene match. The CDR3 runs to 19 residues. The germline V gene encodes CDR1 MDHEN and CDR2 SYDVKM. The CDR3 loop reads CASSLIPRLAGASGNEQFF. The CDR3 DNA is TGTGCCAGCAGTTTAATACCCCGACTAGCGGGAGCGTCGGGCAATGAGCAGTTCTTC.

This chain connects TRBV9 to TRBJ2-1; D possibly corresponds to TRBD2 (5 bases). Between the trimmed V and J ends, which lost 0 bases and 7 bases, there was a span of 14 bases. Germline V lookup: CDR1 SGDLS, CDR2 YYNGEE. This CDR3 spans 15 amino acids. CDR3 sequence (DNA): TGTGCCAGCAGCGTAGAAGCGGTGGGTCAAAATGAGCAGTTCTTC. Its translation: CASSVEAVGQNEQFF.

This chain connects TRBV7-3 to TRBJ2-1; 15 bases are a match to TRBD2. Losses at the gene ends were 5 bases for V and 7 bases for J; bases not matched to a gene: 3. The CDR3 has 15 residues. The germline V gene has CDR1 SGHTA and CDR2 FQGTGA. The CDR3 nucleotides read TGTGCCAGCAGCAACGGACTAGCGGGGGGGAATGAGCAGTTCTTC. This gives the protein CASSNGLAGGNEQFF.

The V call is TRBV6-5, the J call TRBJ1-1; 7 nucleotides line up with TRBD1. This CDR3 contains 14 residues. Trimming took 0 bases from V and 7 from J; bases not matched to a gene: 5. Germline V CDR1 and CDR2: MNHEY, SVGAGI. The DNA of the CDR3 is TGTGCCAGCAGTTACTCAGACAGGGTGGATGAAGCTTTCTTT. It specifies CASSYSDRVDEAFF.

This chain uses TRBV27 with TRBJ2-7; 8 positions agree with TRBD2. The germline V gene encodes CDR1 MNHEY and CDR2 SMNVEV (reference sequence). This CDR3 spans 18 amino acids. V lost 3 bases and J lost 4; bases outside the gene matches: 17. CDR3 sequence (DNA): TGTGCCAGCAGTTTCCGGCGCCTAGCGGGCCAGTGGGGGTACGAGCAGTACTTC. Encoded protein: CASSFRRLAGQWGYEQYF.

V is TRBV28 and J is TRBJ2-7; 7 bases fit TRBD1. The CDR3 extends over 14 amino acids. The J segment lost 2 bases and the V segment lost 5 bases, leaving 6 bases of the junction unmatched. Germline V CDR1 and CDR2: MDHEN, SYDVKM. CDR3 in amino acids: CASSEKDRTYEQYF. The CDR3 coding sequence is TGTGCCAGCAGTGAAAAGGACAGGACCTACGAGCAGTACTTC.

The CDR3, as DNA: TGCGCCAGCAGCCCCCGGTTAGCGGGGGATTCCTACAATGAGCAGTTCTTC. Translating it yields CASSPRLAGDSYNEQFF. The J gene is TRBJ2-1, the V gene TRBV4-3, with 9 bases identical to TRBD2. CDR3 length: 17 residues. Trimming removed 4 bases from V and 1 base from J; junction bases left unmatched: 8. Germline CDR1 LGHNA, CDR2 YSLEER.

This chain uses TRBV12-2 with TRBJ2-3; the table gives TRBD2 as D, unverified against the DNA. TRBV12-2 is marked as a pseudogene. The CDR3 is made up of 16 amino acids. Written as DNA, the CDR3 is TGTGCAAGTCGCCCCGTTTGGAGCGGCCGCACAGATACGCAGTATTTT. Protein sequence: CASRPVWSGRTDTQYF.

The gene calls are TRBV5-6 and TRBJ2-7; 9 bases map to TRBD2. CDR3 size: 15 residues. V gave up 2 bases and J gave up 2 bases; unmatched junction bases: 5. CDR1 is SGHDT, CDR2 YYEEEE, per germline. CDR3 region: CASSFLLAGPYEQYF. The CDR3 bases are TGTGCCAGCAGCTTCTTACTAGCGGGCCCCTACGAGCAGTACTTC.

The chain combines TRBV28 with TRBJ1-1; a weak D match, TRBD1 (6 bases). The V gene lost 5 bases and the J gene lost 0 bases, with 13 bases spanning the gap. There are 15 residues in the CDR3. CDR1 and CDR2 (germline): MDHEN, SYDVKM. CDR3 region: CASSDWGGVNTEAFF. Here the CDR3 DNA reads TGTGCCAGCAGTGATTGGGGGGGCGTGAACACTGAAGCTTTCTTT.

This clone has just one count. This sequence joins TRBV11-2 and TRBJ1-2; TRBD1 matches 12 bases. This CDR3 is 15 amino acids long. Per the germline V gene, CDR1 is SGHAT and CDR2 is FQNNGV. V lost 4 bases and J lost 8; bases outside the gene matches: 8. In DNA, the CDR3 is TGTGCCAGCAGCTCTCCGGGACAGGGGGCGCAAGGCTACACCTTC. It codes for CASSSPGQGAQGYTF.

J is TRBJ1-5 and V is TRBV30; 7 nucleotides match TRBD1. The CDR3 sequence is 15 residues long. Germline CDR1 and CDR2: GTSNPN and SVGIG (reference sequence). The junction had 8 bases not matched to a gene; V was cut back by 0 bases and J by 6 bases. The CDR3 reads CAWSVRDRSPQPQHF. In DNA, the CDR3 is TGTGCCTGGAGTGTAAGGGACAGAAGTCCTCAGCCCCAGCATTTT.

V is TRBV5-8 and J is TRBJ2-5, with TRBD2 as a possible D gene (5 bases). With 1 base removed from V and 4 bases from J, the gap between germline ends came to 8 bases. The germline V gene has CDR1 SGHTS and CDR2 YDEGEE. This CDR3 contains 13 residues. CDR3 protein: CASSLLRVETQYF. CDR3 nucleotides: TGTGCCAGCAGCTTGTTGAGGGTAGAGACCCAGTACTTC.

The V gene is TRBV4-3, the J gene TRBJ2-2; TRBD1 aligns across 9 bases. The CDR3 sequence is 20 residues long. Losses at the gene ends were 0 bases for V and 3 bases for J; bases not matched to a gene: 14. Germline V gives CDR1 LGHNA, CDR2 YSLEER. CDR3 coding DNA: TGCGCCAGCAGCCAAGACCCGGGACAGGGAGGTCCGGAAGACACCGGGGAGCTGTTTTTT. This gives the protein CASSQDPGQGGPEDTGELFF.

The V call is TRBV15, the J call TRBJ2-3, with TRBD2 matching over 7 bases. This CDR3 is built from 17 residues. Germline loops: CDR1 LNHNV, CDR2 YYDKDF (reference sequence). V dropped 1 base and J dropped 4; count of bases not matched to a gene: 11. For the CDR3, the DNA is TGTGCCACCAGCAGAGCCCGACTAGCTCGGGAATCAGATACGCAGTATTTT. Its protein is CATSRARLARESDTQYF. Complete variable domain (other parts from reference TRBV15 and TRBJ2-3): DAMVIQNPRYQVTQFGKPVTLSCSQTLNHNVMYWYQQKSSQAPKLLFHYYDKDFNNEADTPDNFQSRRPNTSFCFLDIRSPGLGDTAMYLCATSRARLARESDTQYFGPGTRLTVL.

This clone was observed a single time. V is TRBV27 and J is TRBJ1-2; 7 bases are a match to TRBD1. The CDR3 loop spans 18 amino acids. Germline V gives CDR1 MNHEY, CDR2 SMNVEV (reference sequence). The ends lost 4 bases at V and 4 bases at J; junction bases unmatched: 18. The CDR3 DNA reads TGTGCCAGCAGTTCTCATCCCTTCAGGGGGGCTATCCTCTATGGCTACACCTTC. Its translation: CASSSHPFRGAILYGYTF.